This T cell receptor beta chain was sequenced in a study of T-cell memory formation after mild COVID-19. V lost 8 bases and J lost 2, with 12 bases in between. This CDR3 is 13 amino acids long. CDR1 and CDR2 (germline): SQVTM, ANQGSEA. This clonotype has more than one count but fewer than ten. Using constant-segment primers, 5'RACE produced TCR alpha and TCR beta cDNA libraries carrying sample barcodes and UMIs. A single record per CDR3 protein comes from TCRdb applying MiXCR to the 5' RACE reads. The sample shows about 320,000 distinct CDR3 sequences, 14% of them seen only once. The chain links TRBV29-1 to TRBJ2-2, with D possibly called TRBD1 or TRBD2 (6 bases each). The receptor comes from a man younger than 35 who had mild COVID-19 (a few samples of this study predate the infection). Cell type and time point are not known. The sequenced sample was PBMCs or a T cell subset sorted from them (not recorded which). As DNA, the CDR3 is TGCAGCTTTTCGGGGGCCAACACCGGGGAGCTGTTTTTT. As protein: CSFSGANTGELFF.